The 14 T cell receptor beta chains below come from one sample, sequenced in a study of beta chain features in type 1 diabetes. Reverse transcribing all isolated RNA meant expressed TCRB transcripts were sequenced. Libraries were prepared by immunoSEQ multiplex PCR; TCRdb keeps only in-frame clonotypes and omits some of them. The sample lists about 360,000 clones; around an eighth were seen once. Sequencing used naive CD4+ T cells from blood. The receptors originated from a young man in good health.

The table lists this clone with a few counts. This chain uses TRBV29-1 with TRBJ2-4, with 8 bases matching TRBD2. The length of the CDR3 is 13 residues. Germline V gene data show CDR1 as SQVTM and CDR2 as ANQGSEA. J was trimmed by 3 bases and V by 4 bases; bases with no gene match: 2. The CDR3 here is CSVVRGGKNIQYF. CDR3 DNA: TGCAGCGTTGTTCGGGGGGGCAAAAACATTCAGTACTTC.

The CDR3 nucleotides are TGTGCCAGTACAGGGGAGCATACGCAGTATTTT. Its translation: CASTGEHTQYF. This rearrangement joins TRBV28 to TRBJ2-3; 7 bases map to TRBD1. Looked up from germline, CDR1 is MDHEN and CDR2 is SYDVKM. The trim removed 9 bases at V and 7 bases at J, leaving 4 bases unmatched. The CDR3 extends over 11 amino acids.

V gene TRBV7-3 combines with J gene TRBJ2-1, with 12 bases matching TRBD2. Germline assignment: CDR1 SGHTA and CDR2 FQGTGA. The CDR3 loop spans 17 amino acids. Trimming cost V 5 bases and J 1 base; bases outside gene matches: 6. Written as DNA, the CDR3 is TGTGCCAGCAGCCCGACTAGCGGGAGTATTTCCTACAATGAGCAGTTCTTC. Translated, it gives CASSPTSGSISYNEQFF.

The chain employs TRBV28 and TRBJ1-2; 8 nucleotides agree with TRBD1. Germline V gene sequence: CDR1 MDHEN, CDR2 SYDVKM. This CDR3 has 15 amino acids. J lost 7 bases, V lost 5 bases, and 12 bases had no gene match. The CDR3 DNA follows: TGTGCCAGCAGTGAGTCGGCCAGGGGGCTGAGTGGCTACACCTTC. Its protein product is CASSESARGLSGYTF.

This clone was seen a handful of times. The chain links TRBV5-1 to TRBJ2-5, with 7 bases matching TRBD1. Germline V gene data show CDR1 as SGHRS and CDR2 as YFSETQ. The CDR3 has 15 residues. The trim removed 4 bases at V and 3 bases at J, leaving 9 bases unmatched. CDR3 sequence reads: CASSRDSLSKETQYF. CDR3 nucleotide sequence: TGCGCCAGCAGCCGGGACAGCCTATCTAAAGAGACCCAGTACTTC.

The gene calls are TRBV6-6 and TRBJ2-3; D unclear. Trimming cost V 2 bases and J 6 bases, with 9 bases left between them. Germline V gene sequence: CDR1 MNHNY, CDR2 SVGAGI (reference sequence). This CDR3 has 13 residues. The CDR3 bases are TGTGCCAGCAGTTACAGCGCGCGGGATACGCAGTATTTT. Its translation is CASSYSARDTQYF.

The V gene is TRBV29-1, the J gene TRBJ2-2; 7 bases fit TRBD2. Trimming took 4 bases from V and 2 from J; bases not matched to a gene: 4. The CDR3 extends over 14 amino acids. Germline CDR1 is SQVTM and CDR2 is ANQGSEA. CDR3: CSVGSSGNTGELFF. The CDR3 DNA reads as TGCAGCGTTGGTTCTAGCGGTAACACCGGGGAGCTGTTTTTT.

V and J are TRBV7-3 and TRBJ2-3; 8 bases fit TRBD2. V trimming: 9 bases; J trimming: 2 bases; junction bases outside the gene matches: 10. The V gene's germline CDR1 is SGHTA and CDR2 FQGTGA. CDR3 length equals 15 residues. The CDR3 DNA reads TGTGCCAGTTCCGTAGCGGGGACTAACACAGATACGCAGTATTTT. It is translated as CASSVAGTNTDTQYF. Variable domain in full (rest from reference TRBV7-3 and TRBJ2-3): GAGVSQTPSNKVTEKGKYVELRCDPISGHTALYWYRQSLGQGPEFLIYFQGTGAADDSGLPNDRFFAVRPEGSVSTLKIQRTERGDSAVYLCASSVAGTNTDTQYFGPGTRLTVL.

With respect to this clone: Other DNA variants within this sample encode the same CDR3. This rearrangement joins TRBV28 to TRBJ2-7, with a possible D match to TRBD2 (5 bases). The V and J ends lost 4 bases and 0 bases respectively, with 10 bases between them. Germline V gene lookup returns CDR1 MDHEN and CDR2 SYDVKM. This CDR3 is 14 amino acids long. This chain's CDR3 is CASSSPGSSYEQYF. CDR3 coding DNA: TGTGCCAGCAGTTCCCCGGGAAGCTCCTACGAGCAGTACTTC.

Only a few counts were recorded for this clone. This chain uses TRBV5-1 with TRBJ1-4, with a weak D call TRBD1 (5 bases). Between the trimmed V and J ends, which lost 4 bases and 5 bases, there was a span of 12 bases. Per the germline V gene, CDR1 is SGHRS and CDR2 is YFSETQ. This CDR3 spans 14 amino acids. The CDR3 region is CASSTRDLNEKLFF. The CDR3 nucleotides read TGCGCCAGCAGCACCAGGGATCTGAATGAAAAACTGTTTTTT. The full variable domain, completed using reference TRBV5-1 and TRBJ1-4, is KAGVTQTPRYLIKTRGQQVTLSCSPISGHRSVSWYQQTPGQGLQFLFEYFSETQRNKGNFPGRFSGRQFSNSRSEMNVSTLELGDSALYLCASSTRDLNEKLFFGSGTQLSVL.

This chain links TRBV5-1 with TRBJ2-7; 9 bases are a match to TRBD1. The V segment lost 4 bases and the J segment 4 bases; nucleotides outside the gene matches: 6. Germline CDR1 reads SGHRS; CDR2 reads YFSETQ. This CDR3 comprises 14 residues. The CDR3 here is CASSNTGGGYEQYF. Written as DNA, the CDR3 is TGCGCCAGCAGCAACACAGGGGGCGGGTACGAGCAGTACTTC.

The chain links TRBV6-5 to TRBJ2-7; the match to TRBD1 covers 9 bases. The V segment lost 5 bases and the J segment 4 bases; nucleotides outside the gene matches: 6. The CDR3 runs to 14 residues. CDR1 is MNHEY, CDR2 SVGAGI, per germline. The CDR3 sequence is CASSANRGRYEQYF. Written as DNA, the CDR3 is TGTGCCAGCAGTGCCAACAGGGGGCGATACGAGCAGTACTTC.

This clone was counted only a few times. This chain joins TRBV7-8 and TRBJ1-5, with D perhaps TRBD1 (5 bases). V was pared by 2 bases and J by 5 bases, with 7 bases between. The CDR3 covers 13 residues. The germline gives CDR1 SGHVS, CDR2 FQNEAQ. The CDR3 sequence is CASSLQGDQPQHF. The CDR3 DNA reads TGTGCCAGCAGCTTACAGGGTGATCAGCCCCAGCATTTT.

The chain employs TRBV29-1 and TRBJ2-2, with D perhaps matching TRBD2 (8 bases). CDR1 and CDR2 from the germline V gene are SQVTM and ANQGSEA. The length of the CDR3 is 13 residues. V was shortened by 5 bases and J by 6 bases, with 13 bases between the two germline ends. CDR3 loop: CSVREGAPGELFF. As DNA, the CDR3 is TGCAGCGTTCGGGAGGGGGCGCCCGGGGAGCTGTTTTTT.